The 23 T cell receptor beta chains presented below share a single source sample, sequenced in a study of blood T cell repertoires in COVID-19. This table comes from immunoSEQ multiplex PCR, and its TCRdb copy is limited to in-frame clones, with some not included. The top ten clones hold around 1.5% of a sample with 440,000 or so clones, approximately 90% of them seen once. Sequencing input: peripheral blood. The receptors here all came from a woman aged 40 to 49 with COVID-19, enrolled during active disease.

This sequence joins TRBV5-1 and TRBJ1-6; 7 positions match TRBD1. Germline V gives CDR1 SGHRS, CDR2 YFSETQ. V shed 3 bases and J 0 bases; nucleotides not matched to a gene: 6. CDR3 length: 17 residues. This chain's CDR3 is CASSSRQGSSYNSPLHF. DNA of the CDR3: TGCGCCAGCAGCTCACGACAGGGAAGCTCCTATAATTCACCCCTCCACTTT. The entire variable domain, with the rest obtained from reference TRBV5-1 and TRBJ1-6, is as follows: KAGVTQTPRYLIKTRGQQVTLSCSPISGHRSVSWYQQTPGQGLQFLFEYFSETQRNKGNFPGRFSGRQFSNSRSEMNVSTLELGDSALYLCASSSRQGSSYNSPLHFGNGTRLTVT.

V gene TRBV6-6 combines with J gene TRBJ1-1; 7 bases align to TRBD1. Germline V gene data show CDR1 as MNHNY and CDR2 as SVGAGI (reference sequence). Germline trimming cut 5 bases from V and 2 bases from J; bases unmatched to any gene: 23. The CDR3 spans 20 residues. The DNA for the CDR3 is TGTGCCAGCAGTCCCTTCCGACCTCGGACAGGTCAACACCGAAACACTGAAGCTTTCTTT. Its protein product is CASSPFRPRTGQHRNTEAFF.

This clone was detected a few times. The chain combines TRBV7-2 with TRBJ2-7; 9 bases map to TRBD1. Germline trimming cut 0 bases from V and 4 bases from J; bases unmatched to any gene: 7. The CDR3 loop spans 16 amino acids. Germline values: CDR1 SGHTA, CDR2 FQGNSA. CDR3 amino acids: CASSLAGQGTPYEQYF. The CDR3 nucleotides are TGTGCCAGCAGCTTAGCGGGACAGGGTACCCCTTACGAGCAGTACTTC.

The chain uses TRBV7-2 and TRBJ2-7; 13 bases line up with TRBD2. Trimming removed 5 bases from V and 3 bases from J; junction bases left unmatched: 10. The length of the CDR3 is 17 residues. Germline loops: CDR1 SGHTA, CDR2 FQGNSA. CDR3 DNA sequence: TGTGCCAGCAGCCCGAGAGGGACTAGCGGGATTTACTACGAGCAGTACTTC. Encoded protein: CASSPRGTSGIYYEQYF.

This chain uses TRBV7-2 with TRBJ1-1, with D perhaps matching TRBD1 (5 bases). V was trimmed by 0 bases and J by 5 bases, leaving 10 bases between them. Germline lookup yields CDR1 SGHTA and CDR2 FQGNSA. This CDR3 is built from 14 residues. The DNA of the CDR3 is TGTGCCAGCAGCTTAGCAGGGGAGGGAACTGAAGCTTTCTTT. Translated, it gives CASSLAGEGTEAFF.

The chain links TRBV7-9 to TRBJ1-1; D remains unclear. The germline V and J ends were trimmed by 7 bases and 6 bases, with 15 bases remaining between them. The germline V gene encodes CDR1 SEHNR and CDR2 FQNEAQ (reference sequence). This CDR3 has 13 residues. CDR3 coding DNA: TGTGCCAGCACCATACGAGGAGGTGCTGAAGCTTTCTTT. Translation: CASTIRGGAEAFF.

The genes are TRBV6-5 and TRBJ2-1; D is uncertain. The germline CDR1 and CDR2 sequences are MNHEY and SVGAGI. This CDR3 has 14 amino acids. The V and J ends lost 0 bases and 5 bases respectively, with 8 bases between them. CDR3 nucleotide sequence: TGTGCCAGCAGTTACTCCGGCAGGAACAATGAGCAGTTCTTC. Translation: CASSYSGRNNEQFF.

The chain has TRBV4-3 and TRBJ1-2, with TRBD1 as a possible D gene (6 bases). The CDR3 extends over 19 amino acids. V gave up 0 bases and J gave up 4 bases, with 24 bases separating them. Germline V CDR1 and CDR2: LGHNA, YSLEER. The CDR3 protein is CASSQDSGSGVGFGYGYTF. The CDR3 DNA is TGCGCCAGCAGCCAAGATAGTGGCTCAGGGGTGGGGTTCGGCTATGGCTACACCTTC.

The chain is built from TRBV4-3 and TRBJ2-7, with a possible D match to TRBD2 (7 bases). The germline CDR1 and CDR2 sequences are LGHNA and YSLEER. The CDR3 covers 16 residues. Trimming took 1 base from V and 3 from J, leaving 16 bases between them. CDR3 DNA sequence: TGCGCCAGCAGCCAAGTGGGAGGGGGGGAAAGCTACGAGCAGTACTTC. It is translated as CASSQVGGGESYEQYF.

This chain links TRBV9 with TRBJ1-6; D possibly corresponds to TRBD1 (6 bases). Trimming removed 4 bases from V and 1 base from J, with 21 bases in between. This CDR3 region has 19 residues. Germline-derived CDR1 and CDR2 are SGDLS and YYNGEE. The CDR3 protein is CASSPRDTGIISYNSPLHF. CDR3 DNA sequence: TGTGCCAGCAGCCCCCGAGATACAGGGATAATATCCTATAATTCACCCCTCCACTTT.

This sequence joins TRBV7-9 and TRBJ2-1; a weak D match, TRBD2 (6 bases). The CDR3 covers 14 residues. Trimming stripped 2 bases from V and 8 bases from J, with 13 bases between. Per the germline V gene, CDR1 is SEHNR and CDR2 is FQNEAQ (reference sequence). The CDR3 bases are TGTGCCAGCAGCTTATTGGAGGGAGTCCATGAGCAGTTCTTC. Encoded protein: CASSLLEGVHEQFF.

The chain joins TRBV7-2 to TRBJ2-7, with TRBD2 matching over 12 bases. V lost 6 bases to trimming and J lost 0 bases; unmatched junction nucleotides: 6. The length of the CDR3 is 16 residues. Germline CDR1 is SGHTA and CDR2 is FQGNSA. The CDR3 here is CASSGRTSGVSYEQYF. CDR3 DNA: TGTGCCAGCAGTGGGCGGACTAGCGGGGTCTCCTACGAGCAGTACTTC.

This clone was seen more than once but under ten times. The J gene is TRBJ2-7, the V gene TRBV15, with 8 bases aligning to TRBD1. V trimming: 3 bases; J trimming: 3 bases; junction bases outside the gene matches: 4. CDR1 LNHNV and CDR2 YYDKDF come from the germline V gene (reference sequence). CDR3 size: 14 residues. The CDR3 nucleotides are TGTGCCACCAGCAGGACAGGGGCCCTCTACGAGCAGTACTTC. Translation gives CATSRTGALYEQYF.

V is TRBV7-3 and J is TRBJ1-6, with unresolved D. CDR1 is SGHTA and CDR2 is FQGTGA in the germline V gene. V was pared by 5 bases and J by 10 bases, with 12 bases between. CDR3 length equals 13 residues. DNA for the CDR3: TGTGCCAGCAGCCCCGAGGGTTACTCACCCCTCCACTTT. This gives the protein CASSPEGYSPLHF.

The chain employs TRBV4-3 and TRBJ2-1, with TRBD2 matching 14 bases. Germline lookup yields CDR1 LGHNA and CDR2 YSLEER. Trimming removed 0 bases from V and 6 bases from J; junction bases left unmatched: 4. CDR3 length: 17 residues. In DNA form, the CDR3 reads TGCGCCAGCAGCCAAGACAGACTAGCGGGAGGGGGCAATGAGCAGTTCTTC. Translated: CASSQDRLAGGGNEQFF.

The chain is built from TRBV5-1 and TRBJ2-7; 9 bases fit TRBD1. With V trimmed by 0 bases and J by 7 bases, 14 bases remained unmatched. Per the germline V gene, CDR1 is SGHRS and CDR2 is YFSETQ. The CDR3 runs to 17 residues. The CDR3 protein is CASSLAATGDRAGEQYF. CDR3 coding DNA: TGCGCCAGCAGCTTGGCCGCGACTGGGGACAGGGCCGGAGAGCAGTACTTC.

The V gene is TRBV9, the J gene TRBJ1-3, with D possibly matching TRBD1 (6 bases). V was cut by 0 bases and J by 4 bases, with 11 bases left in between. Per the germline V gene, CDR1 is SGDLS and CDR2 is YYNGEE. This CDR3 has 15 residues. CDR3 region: CASSVVGGSGNTIYF. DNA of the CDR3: TGTGCCAGCAGCGTAGTTGGGGGCTCCGGAAACACCATATATTTT.

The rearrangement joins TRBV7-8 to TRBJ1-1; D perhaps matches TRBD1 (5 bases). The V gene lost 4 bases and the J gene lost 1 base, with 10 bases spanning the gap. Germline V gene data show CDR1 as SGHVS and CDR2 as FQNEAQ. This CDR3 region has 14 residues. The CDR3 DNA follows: TGTGCCAGCAGCTCGTCAGGGCGGAACACTGAAGCTTTCTTT. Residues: CASSSSGRNTEAFF.

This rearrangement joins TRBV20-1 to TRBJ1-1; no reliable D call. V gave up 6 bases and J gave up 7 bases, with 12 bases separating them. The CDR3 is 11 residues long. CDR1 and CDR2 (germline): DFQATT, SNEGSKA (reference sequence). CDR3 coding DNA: TGCAGTGCCCCTACGGCGGGTGAAGCTTTCTTT. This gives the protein CSAPTAGEAFF.

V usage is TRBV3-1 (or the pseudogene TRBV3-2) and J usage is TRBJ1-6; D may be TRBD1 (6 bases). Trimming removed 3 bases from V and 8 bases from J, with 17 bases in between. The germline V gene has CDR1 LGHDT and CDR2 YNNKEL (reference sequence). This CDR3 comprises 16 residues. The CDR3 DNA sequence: TGTGCCAGCAGCCAGGCCAGGGGCTCCTCTTATTCACCCCTCCACTTT. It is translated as CASSQARGSSYSPLHF.

DNA for the CDR3: TGCGCCAGCAGCTTGGACCAGACAGATACGCAGTATTTT. The encoded protein is CASSLDQTDTQYF. The chain is built from TRBV5-1 and TRBJ2-3; D ambiguous. V was clipped by 0 bases and J by 3 bases, with 5 bases between them. CDR1 is SGHRS and CDR2 is YFSETQ in the germline V gene. The length of the CDR3 is 13 residues. Complete variable domain (other parts from reference TRBV5-1 and TRBJ2-3): KAGVTQTPRYLIKTRGQQVTLSCSPISGHRSVSWYQQTPGQGLQFLFEYFSETQRNKGNFPGRFSGRQFSNSRSEMNVSTLELGDSALYLCASSLDQTDTQYFGPGTRLTVL.

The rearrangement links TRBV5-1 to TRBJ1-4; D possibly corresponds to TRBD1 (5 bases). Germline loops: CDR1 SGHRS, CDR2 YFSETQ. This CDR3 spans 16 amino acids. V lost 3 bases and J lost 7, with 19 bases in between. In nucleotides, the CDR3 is TGCGCCAGCAGCTCCCGGCAGGGCCGGGTCGGTGAAAAACTGTTTTTT. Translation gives CASSSRQGRVGEKLFF.

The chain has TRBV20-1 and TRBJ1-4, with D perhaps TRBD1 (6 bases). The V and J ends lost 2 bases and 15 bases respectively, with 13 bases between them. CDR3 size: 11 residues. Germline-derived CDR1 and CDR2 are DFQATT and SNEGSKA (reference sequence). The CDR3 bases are TGCAGTGCTAGACCCCAGGGGCCGATGTTTTTT. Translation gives CSARPQGPMFF.